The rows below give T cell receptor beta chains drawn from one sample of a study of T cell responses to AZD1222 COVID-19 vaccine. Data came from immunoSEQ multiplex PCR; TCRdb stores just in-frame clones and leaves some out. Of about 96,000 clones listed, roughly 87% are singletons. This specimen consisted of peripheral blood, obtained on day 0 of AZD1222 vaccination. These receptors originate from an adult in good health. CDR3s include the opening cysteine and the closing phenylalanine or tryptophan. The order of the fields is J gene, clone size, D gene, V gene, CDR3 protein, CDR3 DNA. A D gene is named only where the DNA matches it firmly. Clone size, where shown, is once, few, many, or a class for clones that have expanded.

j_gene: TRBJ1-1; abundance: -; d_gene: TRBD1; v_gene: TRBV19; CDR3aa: CASSTRQGLNTEAFF; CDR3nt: TGTGCCAGTAGTACACGACAGGGATTGAACACTGAAGCTTTCTTT
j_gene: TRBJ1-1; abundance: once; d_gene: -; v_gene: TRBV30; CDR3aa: CAWSGSVGGVFF; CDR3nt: TGTGCCTGGAGTGGCTCTGTAGGGGGGGTTTTCTTT
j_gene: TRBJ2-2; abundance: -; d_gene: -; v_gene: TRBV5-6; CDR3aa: CASSLARWDLRGTGELFF; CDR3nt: TGTGCCAGCAGCTTGGCCCGTTGGGACCTCCGAGGGACCGGGGAGCTGTTTTTT
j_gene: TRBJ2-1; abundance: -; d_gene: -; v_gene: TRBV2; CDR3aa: CASVGGRGKVNEQFF; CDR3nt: TGTGCCAGCGTTGGGGGCAGGGGAAAGGTAAATGAGCAGTTCTTC
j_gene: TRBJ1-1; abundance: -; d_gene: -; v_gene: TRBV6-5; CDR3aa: CASLRGDEAFF; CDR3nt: TGTGCCAGCCTTCGGGGGGATGAAGCTTTCTTT
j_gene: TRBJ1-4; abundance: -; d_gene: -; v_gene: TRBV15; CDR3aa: CATSRPTHPVANEKLFF; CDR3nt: TGTGCCACCAGCAGACCTACTCATCCCGTCGCTAATGAAAAACTGTTTTTT
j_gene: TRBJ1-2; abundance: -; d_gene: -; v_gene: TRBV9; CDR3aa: CASRQGSSYYGYTF; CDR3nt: TGTGCCAGCAGGCAGGGTTCTTCTTACTATGGCTACACCTTC
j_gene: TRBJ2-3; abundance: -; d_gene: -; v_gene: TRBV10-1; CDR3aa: CASSESGQGTDTQYF; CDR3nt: TGCGCCAGCAGTGAGTCGGGGCAGGGGACAGATACGCAGTATTTT
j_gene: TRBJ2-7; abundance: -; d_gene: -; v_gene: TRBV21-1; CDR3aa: CASSKFEVNRSYEQYF; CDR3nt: TGTGCCAGCAGCAAATTTGAGGTAAACCGCTCCTACGAGCAGTACTTC
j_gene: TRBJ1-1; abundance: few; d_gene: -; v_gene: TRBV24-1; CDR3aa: CATKLRAFNTEAFF; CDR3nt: TGTGCCACCAAACTCAGGGCCTTCAACACTGAAGCTTTCTTT
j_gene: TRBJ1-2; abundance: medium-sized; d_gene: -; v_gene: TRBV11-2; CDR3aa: CASSSTRDSPTIYGYTF; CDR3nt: TGTGCCAGCAGCTCCACACGAGACAGCCCAACCATCTATGGCTACACCTTC
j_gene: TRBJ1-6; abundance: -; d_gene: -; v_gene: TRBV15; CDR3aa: CATSRIADSPLHF; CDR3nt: TGTGCCACCAGCAGAATCGCGGATTCACCCCTCCACTTT
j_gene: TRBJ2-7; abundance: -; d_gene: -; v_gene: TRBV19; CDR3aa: CATRGDKADEQYF; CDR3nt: TGTGCCACCAGGGGGGACAAAGCAGACGAGCAGTACTTC
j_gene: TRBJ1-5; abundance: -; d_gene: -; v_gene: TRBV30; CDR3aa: CAWSVDRDQPQHF; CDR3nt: TGTGCCTGGAGTGTAGATCGGGATCAGCCCCAGCATTTT
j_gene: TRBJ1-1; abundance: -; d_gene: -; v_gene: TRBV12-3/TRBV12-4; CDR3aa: CASSLRAGAFF; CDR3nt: TGTGCCAGCAGTTTAAGGGCTGGTGCTTTCTTT
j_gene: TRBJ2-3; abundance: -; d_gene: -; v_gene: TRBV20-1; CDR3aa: CSASNILGGDTQYF; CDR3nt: TGCAGTGCTAGTAACATTTTAGGAGGAGATACGCAGTATTTT
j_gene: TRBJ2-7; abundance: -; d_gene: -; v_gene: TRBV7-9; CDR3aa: CASTSGDKAYEQYF; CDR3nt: TGTGCCAGCACCTCAGGGGACAAAGCCTACGAGCAGTACTTC
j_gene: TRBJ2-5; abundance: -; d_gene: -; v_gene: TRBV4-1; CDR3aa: CASSQDLGKGRAETQYF; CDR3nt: TGCGCCAGCAGCCAAGATTTAGGGAAGGGTCGGGCGGAGACCCAGTACTTC
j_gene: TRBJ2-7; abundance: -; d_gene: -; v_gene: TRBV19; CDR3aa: CASSALEGRAYEQYF; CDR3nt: TGTGCCAGTAGCGCACTAGAAGGACGGGCCTACGAGCAGTACTTC
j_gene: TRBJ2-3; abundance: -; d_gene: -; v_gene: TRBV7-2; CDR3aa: CASSLAGSTDTQYF; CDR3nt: TGTGCCAGCAGCTTAGCGGGCAGCACAGATACGCAGTATTTT
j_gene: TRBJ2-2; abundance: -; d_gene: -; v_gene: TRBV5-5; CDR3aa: CASSTSTGYTGELFF; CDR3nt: TGTGCCAGCAGCACTTCTACAGGGTACACCGGGGAGCTGTTTTTT
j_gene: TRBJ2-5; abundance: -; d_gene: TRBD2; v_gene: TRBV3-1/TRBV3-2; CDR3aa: CASRSALGGGGETQYF; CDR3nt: TGTGCCAGCAGGTCCGCCCTCGGCGGGGGTGGGGAGACCCAGTACTTC
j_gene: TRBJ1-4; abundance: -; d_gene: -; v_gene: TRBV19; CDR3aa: CASSHNTGEKLFF; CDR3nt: TGTGCCAGTAGTCATAATACCGGTGAAAAACTGTTTTTT
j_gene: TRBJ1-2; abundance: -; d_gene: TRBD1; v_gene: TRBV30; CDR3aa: CAWSKGQGTFNYGYTF; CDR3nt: TGTGCCTGGAGTAAGGGACAGGGGACATTTAACTATGGCTACACCTTC
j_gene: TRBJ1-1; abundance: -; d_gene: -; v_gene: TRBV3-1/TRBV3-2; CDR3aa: CASSQGGGQRAFF; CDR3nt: TGTGCCAGCAGCCAAGGGGGGGGACAAAGAGCTTTCTTT
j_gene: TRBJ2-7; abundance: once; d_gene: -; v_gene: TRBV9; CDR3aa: CASSAGQPRNEQYF; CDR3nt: TGTGCCAGCAGCGCCGGACAACCCAGGAACGAGCAGTACTTC
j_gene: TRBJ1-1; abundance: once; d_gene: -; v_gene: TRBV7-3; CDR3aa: CASSQRSSRGPDRENTEAFF; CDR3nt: TGTGCCAGCAGCCAACGATCGTCGAGAGGGCCGGATAGGGAAAACACTGAAGCTTTCTTT
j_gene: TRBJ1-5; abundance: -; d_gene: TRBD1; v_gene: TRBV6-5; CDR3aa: CASNRGGQGNQPQHF; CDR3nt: TGTGCCAGCAACCGGGGGGGACAGGGGAATCAGCCCCAGCATTTT